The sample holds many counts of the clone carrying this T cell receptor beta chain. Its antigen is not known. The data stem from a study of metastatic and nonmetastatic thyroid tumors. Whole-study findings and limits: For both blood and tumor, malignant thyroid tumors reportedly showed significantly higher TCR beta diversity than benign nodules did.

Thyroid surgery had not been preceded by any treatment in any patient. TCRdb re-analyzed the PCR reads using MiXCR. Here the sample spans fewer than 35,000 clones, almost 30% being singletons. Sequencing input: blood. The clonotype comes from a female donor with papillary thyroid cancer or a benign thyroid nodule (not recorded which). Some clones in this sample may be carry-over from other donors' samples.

CDR3: CASSPIGRGEAFF. CDR3 sequence (DNA): TGTGCCAGCAGTCCCATAGGCAGGGGTGAAGCTTTCTTT. The V and J genes are TRBV7-9 and TRBJ1-1; a possible D gene is TRBD1 (6 bases). The CDR3 runs 13 residues. Trimming took off 6 bases at V and 7 bases at J, with 15 bases between the two ends. The germline V gene has CDR1 SEHNR and CDR2 FQNEAQ (reference sequence). The whole variable domain, filled in from reference TRBV7-9 and TRBJ1-1, reads DTGVSQNPRHKITKRGQNVTFRCDPISEHNRLYWYRQTLGQGPEFLTYFQNEAQLEKSRLLSDRFSAERPKGSFSTLEIQRTEQGDSAMYLCASSPIGRGEAFFGQGTRLTVV.